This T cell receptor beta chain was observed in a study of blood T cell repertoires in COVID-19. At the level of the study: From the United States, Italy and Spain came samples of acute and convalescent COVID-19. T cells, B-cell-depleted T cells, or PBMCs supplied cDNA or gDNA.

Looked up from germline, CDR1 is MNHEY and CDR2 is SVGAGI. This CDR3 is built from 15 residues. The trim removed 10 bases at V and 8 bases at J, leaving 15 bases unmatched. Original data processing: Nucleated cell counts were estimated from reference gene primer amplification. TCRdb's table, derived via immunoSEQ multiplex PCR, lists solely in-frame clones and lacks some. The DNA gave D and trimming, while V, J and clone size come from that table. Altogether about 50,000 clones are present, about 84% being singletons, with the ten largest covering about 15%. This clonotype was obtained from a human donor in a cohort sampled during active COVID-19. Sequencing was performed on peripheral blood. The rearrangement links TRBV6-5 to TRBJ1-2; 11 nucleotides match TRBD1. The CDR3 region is CATTGQGVGVTGYTF. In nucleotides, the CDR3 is TGTGCCACCACGGGACAGGGGGTTGGAGTGACAGGCTACACCTTC.